The entry that follows covers one T cell receptor beta chain sequence. Its specificity is not known. Deep level was the assay's run setting. Only in-frame clones appear in the TCRdb table, and some are missing; sequencing was by immunoSEQ multiplex PCR. The table includes 2 million to 2.5 million clones, about 90% detected once. This record comes from a study of shared clonotypes between healthy human individuals. Study observations and caveats: In contrast to clonotypes shared by all four donors, non-shared clonotypes had lower generation probabilities.

Trimming took off 6 bases at V and 4 bases at J, with 6 bases between the two ends. CDR1 DFQATT and CDR2 SNEGSKA come from the germline V gene (reference sequence). The CDR3 runs 11 residues. Donors were healthy HIV-negative adults without recent acute infections or vaccinations. Both subsets, CD45RA+ naive and CD45RA-negative memory, were split from the CD4+ cells. The TCR sequence derives from a man younger than 30 in good health. Some clones in this sample may be carry-over from other donors' samples. This chain connects TRBV20-1 to TRBJ2-2, with D hard to call. The sample taken for sequencing was naive CD4+ T cells from PBMCs. Regarding subset: CD45RA+ positively selected. The CDR3 sequence: CSATTTGELFF. CDR3 bases: TGCAGTGCCACCACCACCGGGGAGCTGTTTTTT.